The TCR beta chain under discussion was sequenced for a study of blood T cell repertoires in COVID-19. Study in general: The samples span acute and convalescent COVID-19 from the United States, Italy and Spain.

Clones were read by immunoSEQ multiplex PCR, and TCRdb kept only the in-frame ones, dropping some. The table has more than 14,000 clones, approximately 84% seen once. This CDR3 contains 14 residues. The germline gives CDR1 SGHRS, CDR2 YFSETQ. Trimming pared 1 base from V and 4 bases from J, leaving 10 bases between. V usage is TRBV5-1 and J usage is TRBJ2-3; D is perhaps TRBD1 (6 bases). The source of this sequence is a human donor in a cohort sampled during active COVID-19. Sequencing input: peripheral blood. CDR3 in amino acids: CASSLRDKSDTQYF. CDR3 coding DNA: TGCGCCAGCAGCTTGCGGGACAAGTCAGATACGCAGTATTTT. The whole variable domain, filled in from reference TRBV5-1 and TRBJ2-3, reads KAGVTQTPRYLIKTRGQQVTLSCSPISGHRSVSWYQQTPGQGLQFLFEYFSETQRNKGNFPGRFSGRQFSNSRSEMNVSTLELGDSALYLCASSLRDKSDTQYFGPGTRLTVL.